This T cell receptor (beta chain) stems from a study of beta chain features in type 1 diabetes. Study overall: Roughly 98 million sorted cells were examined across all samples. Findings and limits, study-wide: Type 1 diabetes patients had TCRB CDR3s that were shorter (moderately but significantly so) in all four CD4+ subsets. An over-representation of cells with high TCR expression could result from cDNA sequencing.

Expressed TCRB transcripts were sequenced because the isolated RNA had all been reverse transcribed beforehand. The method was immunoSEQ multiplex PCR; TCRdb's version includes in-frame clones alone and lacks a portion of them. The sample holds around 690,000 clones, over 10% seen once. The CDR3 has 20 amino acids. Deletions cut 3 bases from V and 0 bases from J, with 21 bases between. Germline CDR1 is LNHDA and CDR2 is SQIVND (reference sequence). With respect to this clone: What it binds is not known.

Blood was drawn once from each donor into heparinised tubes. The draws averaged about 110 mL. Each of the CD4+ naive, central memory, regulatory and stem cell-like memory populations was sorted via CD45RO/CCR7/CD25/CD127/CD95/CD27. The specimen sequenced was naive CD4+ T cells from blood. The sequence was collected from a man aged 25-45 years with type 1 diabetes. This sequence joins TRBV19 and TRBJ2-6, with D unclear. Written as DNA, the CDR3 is TGTGCCAGTAGTATTCTTCTTATAGGGCAGGTGAGCTCTGGGGCCAACGTCCTGACTTTC. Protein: CASSILLIGQVSSGANVLTF.